One and the same sample provided the 18 T cell receptor beta chains below, sequenced in a study of blood T cell repertoires in COVID-19. Here immunoSEQ multiplex PCR was the method, and the copy in TCRdb shows in-frame clones only, minus some. The table shows more than 70,000 clones, with 65% to 90% occurring only once. Source material: peripheral blood. Receptors were obtained from an elderly woman with acute or convalescent COVID-19.

In DNA, the CDR3 is TGTGCCAGCAGCTTGCCTTTCTCAGGGGGCAGGAACACTGAAGCTTTCTTT. This sequence encodes CASSLPFSGGRNTEAFF. The rearrangement uses TRBV12-1 and TRBJ1-1; the D call in the table, TRBD1, was not verified against the DNA. TRBV12-1 corresponds to a pseudogene. The CDR3 extends over 17 amino acids.

This clone has only one observation. The chain employs TRBV6-1 and TRBJ1-4; D unresolved. Germline assignment: CDR1 MNHNS and CDR2 SASEGT. The CDR3 spans 14 residues. V lost 0 bases and J lost 4, with 6 bases in between. CDR3 sequence (DNA): TGTGCCAGCAGTGAAGCACCAGTTAATGAAAAACTGTTTTTT. Translated, it gives CASSEAPVNEKLFF.

This chain uses TRBV3-1 (or the pseudogene TRBV3-2) with TRBJ1-2; TRBD1 is a possible D gene (6 bases). This CDR3 comprises 15 residues. V was trimmed by 0 bases and J by 7 bases, leaving 15 bases between them. Germline CDR1 reads LGHDT; CDR2 reads YNNKEL (reference sequence). The CDR3 loop is CASSQDEGGAGGYTF. The CDR3 DNA follows: TGTGCCAGCAGCCAAGATGAGGGGGGGGCTGGTGGCTACACCTTC.

Comments on this clone: The same CDR3 also results from other DNA sequences found in this sample. The chain uses TRBV6-5 and TRBJ2-7; a weak D match, TRBD1 (6 bases). In germline, CDR1 is MNHEY, CDR2 SVGAGI. This CDR3 is 16 amino acids long. V was cut by 0 bases and J by 0 bases, with 12 bases left in between. The CDR3 loop reads CASSYSHRVGSYEQYF. The CDR3 bases are TGTGCCAGCAGTTACTCCCACAGGGTGGGCTCCTACGAGCAGTACTTC.

The genes are TRBV3-1 (or the pseudogene TRBV3-2) and TRBJ2-7, with 7 bases lining up with TRBD2. The CDR3 contains 13 residues. Germline V gene sequence: CDR1 LGHDT, CDR2 YNNKEL (reference sequence). V lost 8 bases to trimming and J lost 2 bases; unmatched junction nucleotides: 6. CDR3 DNA: TGTGCCAGCGGACCTGGGGGGGCCTACGAGCAGTACTTC. Residues: CASGPGGAYEQYF.

This chain uses TRBV10-1 with TRBJ1-2; D perhaps matches TRBD1 (6 bases). Germline CDR1 reads WNHNN; CDR2 reads SYGVQD (reference sequence). V lost 6 bases and J lost 7, with 12 bases in between. This CDR3 spans 12 amino acids. CDR3 region: CASSPGGRGYTF. The CDR3 DNA is TGCGCCAGCAGCCCGGGGGGCCGTGGCTACACCTTC.

This chain links TRBV6-1 with TRBJ2-7; no clear D gene. The V end lost 3 bases, the J end lost 13 bases, and 16 bases lay between the germline ends. Germline-derived CDR1 and CDR2 are MNHNS and SASEGT. The CDR3 consists of 12 residues. The CDR3 reads CASSDLSRVPYF. In nucleotides, the CDR3 is TGTGCCAGCAGTGACCTTTCACGGGTCCCCTACTTC.

This chain connects TRBV2 to TRBJ2-3; the match to TRBD1 covers 8 bases. CDR1 and CDR2 from the germline V gene are SNHLY and FYNNEI. The CDR3 is 15 residues long. The junction had 7 bases not matched to a gene; V was cut back by 6 bases and J by 2 bases. The CDR3 sequence is CASRVTGGPTDTQYF. The DNA of the CDR3 is TGTGCCAGCAGAGTAACAGGGGGTCCCACAGATACGCAGTATTTT. The full variable domain, completed using reference TRBV2 and TRBJ2-3, is EPEVTQTPSHQVTQMGQEVILRCVPISNHLYFYWYRQILGQKVEFLVSFYNNEISEKSEIFDDQFSVERPDGSNFTLKIRSTKLEDSAMYFCASRVTGGPTDTQYFGPGTRLTVL.

The genes are TRBV11-3 and TRBJ1-1; 12 bases map to TRBD1. Germline CDR1 is SGHNT and CDR2 is YENEEA. The CDR3 is 16 residues long. V lost 5 bases, J lost 0 bases, and 4 bases stayed unmatched. Here the CDR3 DNA reads TGTGCCAGCAGCCCGGGACAGGGGGCTGTGAACACTGAAGCTTTCTTT. Its protein is CASSPGQGAVNTEAFF.

The J gene is TRBJ2-7, the V gene TRBV7-6; 8 bases match TRBD1. The CDR3 sequence is 14 residues long. Germline V gene lookup returns CDR1 SGHVS and CDR2 FNYEAQ. The V gene end was trimmed by 5 bases and the J gene end by 3 bases; junction bases not matched to a gene: 6. As DNA, the CDR3 is TGTGCCAGCAGCCTCGGACAGGGAGGCTACGAGCAGTACTTC. Its translation: CASSLGQGGYEQYF.

The gene calls are TRBV11-2 and TRBJ2-7, with D possibly matching TRBD1 (6 bases). CDR1 is SGHAT and CDR2 is FQNNGV in the germline V gene. Between the trimmed V and J ends, which lost 6 bases and 6 bases, there was a span of 18 bases. The CDR3 totals 14 residues. The CDR3 nucleotides are TGTGCCAGCAGGTCAACGGGACAAGGGGGCGAGCAGTACTTC. Translation gives CASRSTGQGGEQYF.

This chain uses TRBV10-2 with TRBJ2-3; 7 bases line up with TRBD2. The germline V gene has CDR1 WSHSY and CDR2 SAAADI. The V and J ends lost 3 bases and 5 bases, in that order; junction bases with no gene match: 5. The CDR3 spans 14 residues. Here the CDR3 DNA reads TGCGCCAGCAGTGAAGCGGGGTCGGTAGATACGCAGTATTTT. It yields the protein CASSEAGSVDTQYF.

The CDR3: CASSLGFAISYTF. CDR3 sequence (DNA): TGTGCCAGCAGTTTAGGCTTCGCAATAAGCTACACCTTC. The chain is built from TRBV28 and TRBJ1-2; no reliable D call. The CDR3 runs 13 residues. V was pared by 2 bases and J by 9 bases, with 13 bases between. The V gene's germline CDR1 is MDHEN and CDR2 SYDVKM.

This clone was picked up many times. This sequence joins TRBV18 and TRBJ1-2; no clear D gene. Germline CDR1 reads KGHSH; CDR2 reads LQKENI. Trimming left V 1 base short and J 4 bases short, with 28 bases between. This CDR3 comprises 20 residues. The CDR3 sequence is CASSPRHGEFLRQGGYGYTF. The CDR3 DNA follows: TGTGCCAGCTCACCACGACATGGTGAGTTTTTACGACAAGGAGGCTATGGCTACACCTTC.

This clone was seen a handful of times. The genes are TRBV21-1 and TRBJ1-4. TRBV21-1 counts as a pseudogene. This CDR3 has 16 residues. CDR3 sequence reads: CASSRGGTKADEKLFF. The DNA for the CDR3 is TGTGCCAGCAGCAGAGGAGGGACGAAGGCGGATGAAAAACTGTTTTTT.

The J gene is TRBJ1-2, the V gene TRBV24-1; no firm D call. This CDR3 is 16 amino acids long. Germline V gene data show CDR1 as KGHDR and CDR2 as SFDVKD. The ends were cut back, 2 bases at V and 1 base at J, with 13 bases in the middle. The CDR3 DNA reads TGTGCCACCAGTGATTCCCGGGTAGACCTTAACTATGGCTACACCTTC. Its protein is CATSDSRVDLNYGYTF.

The chain couples TRBV2 to TRBJ2-7; 12 bases agree with TRBD2. CDR1 SNHLY and CDR2 FYNNEI come from the germline V gene. The length of the CDR3 is 16 residues. V shed 7 bases and J 4 bases; nucleotides not matched to a gene: 11. CDR3 region: CASKASGGAGGYEQYF. In DNA, the CDR3 is TGTGCCAGCAAAGCTAGCGGGGGGGCTGGAGGGTACGAGCAGTACTTC.

In DNA form, the CDR3 reads TGCGCCAGCAGCCAATCGGGACAGGCGACAAGCTCCTACAATGAGCAGTTCTTC. It translates to CASSQSGQATSSYNEQFF. The gene calls are TRBV4-1 and TRBJ2-1, with TRBD1 matching 8 bases. With V trimmed by 2 bases and J by 0 bases, 9 bases remained unmatched. The CDR3 is 18 residues long. Germline CDR1 is MGHRA and CDR2 is YSYEKL.